This TCR beta chain stems from a study of T-cell memory formation after mild COVID-19. This CDR3 region has 16 residues. The J segment lost 6 bases and the V segment lost 3 bases, leaving 7 bases of the junction unmatched. Germline CDR1 is SGDLS and CDR2 is YYNGEE. TCRdb analysed the 5' RACE reads with MiXCR anew, one entry per CDR3 protein. The sample records approximately 150,000 distinct CDR3 sequences, around 21% being singletons. The receptor was derived from an adult woman who had mild COVID-19 (a few samples of this study predate the infection). Cell type and time point are not known. Sequenced material: PBMCs or a T cell subset sorted from them (not recorded which). V and J are TRBV9 and TRBJ2-1; 12 bases agree with TRBD2. Here the CDR3 DNA reads TGTGCCAGCAGCGCCGTATCTAGCGGGAGGGTCAATGAGCAGTTCTTC. It translates to CASSAVSSGRVNEQFF.